These 14 T cell receptor beta chains share one sample of origin, sequenced in a study of OX40 agonist ivuxolimab in advanced cancers. Measured with immunoSEQ multiplex PCR; TCRdb has only the in-frame clones, and not every one. This sample carries about 98,000 clones, around nine tenths of them seen once, and the ten largest clones take about 0.82%. Here the sequenced sample was CD4+ or CD8+ T cells sorted from blood, taken in a trial of the OX40 agonist ivuxolimab. The origin of the receptors is an adult with an advanced solid tumor such as melanoma, head and neck, liver or kidney cancer.

The genes are TRBV5-8 and TRBJ1-3, with a weak D call TRBD1 (5 bases). The germline gives CDR1 SGHTS, CDR2 YDEGEE. The ends were cut back, 2 bases at V and 0 bases at J, with 18 bases in the middle. CDR3 size: 18 residues. The CDR3 coding sequence is TGTGCCAGCAGCTTCGAAGGGACTACCCTTTCCTCTGGAAACACCATATATTTT. Protein sequence: CASSFEGTTLSSGNTIYF.

The chain carries TRBV19 and TRBJ2-3; 7 positions match TRBD2. The length of the CDR3 is 13 residues. Germline CDR1 and CDR2: LNHDA and SQIVND (reference sequence). Losses at the gene ends were 3 bases for V and 3 bases for J; bases not matched to a gene: 0. CDR3 nucleotide sequence: TGTGCCAGTAGTATGGGGGGGACAGATACGCAGTATTTT. Protein product: CASSMGGTDTQYF.

The chain links TRBV6-1 to TRBJ1-2, with D perhaps TRBD1 (6 bases). The CDR3 consists of 16 residues. Germline V CDR1 and CDR2: MNHNS, SASEGT. The V gene lost 3 bases and the J gene lost 2 bases, with 16 bases spanning the gap. The CDR3 bases are TGTGCCAGCAGTGATAACAGGGAAAAACTGAACTATGGCTACACCTTC. It yields the protein CASSDNREKLNYGYTF.

Only a few counts were recorded for this clone. The V and J genes are TRBV10-3 and TRBJ1-1; the D gene is possibly TRBD1 (5 bases). This CDR3 region has 11 residues. Per the germline V gene, CDR1 is ENHRY and CDR2 is SYGVKD. Between the trimmed V and J ends, which lost 4 bases and 6 bases, there was a span of 6 bases. The DNA of the CDR3 is TGTGCCATCAGTGGGGGGGCTGAAGCTTTCTTT. Residues: CAISGGAEAFF.

This clone was seen more than once but under ten times. The CDR3 DNA sequence: TGCGCCAGCAGTCATCGGGCCCCCTATTCTCCCAGTGGGGACTATGGCTACACCTTC. Protein sequence: CASSHRAPYSPSGDYGYTF. V is TRBV23-1 and J is TRBJ1-2; D is unresolved. TRBV23-1 counts as an open reading frame of uncertain function. Trimming took off 3 bases at V and 3 bases at J, with 26 bases between the two ends. The CDR3 sequence is 19 residues long.

The J gene is TRBJ2-5, the V gene TRBV11-2, with unresolved D. Trimming stripped 3 bases from V and 0 bases from J, with 5 bases between. Germline CDR1 and CDR2: SGHAT and FQNNGV. The CDR3 is made up of 13 amino acids. In DNA form, the CDR3 reads TGTGCCAGCAGCTTCACGGACCAAGAGACCCAGTACTTC. It specifies CASSFTDQETQYF.

The J gene is TRBJ1-3, the V gene TRBV29-1; D call uncertain. This CDR3 contains 13 residues. Between the trimmed V and J ends, which lost 4 bases and 1 base, there was a span of 8 bases. Germline CDR1 reads SQVTM; CDR2 reads ANQGSEA. CDR3 nucleotide sequence: TGCAGCGTTGTCGGATCTTCTGGAAACACCATATATTTT. It is translated as CSVVGSSGNTIYF.

This clone was recorded only once. The chain couples TRBV6-6 to TRBJ2-7; D remains unclear. The V end was cut by 7 bases, the J end by 1 base, with 11 bases between. The CDR3 contains 13 residues. Germline CDR1 MNHNY, CDR2 SVGAGI (reference sequence). The chain's CDR3 is CASKLDGSYEQYF. The CDR3, as DNA: TGTGCCAGCAAGCTGGACGGTTCCTACGAGCAGTACTTC.

The chain uses TRBV6-5 and TRBJ2-2; 12 bases match TRBD1. Germline CDR1 MNHEY, CDR2 SVGAGI. This CDR3 contains 16 residues. The junction had 2 bases not matched to a gene; V was cut back by 2 bases and J by 4 bases. This CDR3 is CASSYGTGGVTGELFF. The CDR3 region has the DNA TGTGCCAGCAGTTACGGGACAGGGGGCGTCACCGGGGAGCTGTTTTTT.

This clone was seen only a few times. V and J are TRBV19 and TRBJ1-1; 7 positions match TRBD1. J gave up 3 bases and V 5 bases, and 3 bases lay outside the gene matches. The germline V gene has CDR1 LNHDA and CDR2 SQIVND (reference sequence). The CDR3 has 13 residues. CDR3 loop: CASSRTGDTEAFF. CDR3 sequence (DNA): TGTGCCAGTAGTCGAACAGGGGACACTGAAGCTTTCTTT.

For the CDR3, the DNA is TGTGCCACGGGGACTAGCGGGAGTACCTACAATGAGCAGTTCTTC. Amino acids: CATGTSGSTYNEQFF. V gene TRBV19 combines with J gene TRBJ2-1; 14 nucleotides match TRBD2. The V gene's germline CDR1 is LNHDA and CDR2 SQIVND (reference sequence). V shed 10 bases and J 2 bases; nucleotides not matched to a gene: 4. The CDR3 has 15 amino acids.

V gene TRBV6-4 combines with J gene TRBJ2-1; 12 bases are a match to TRBD2. Germline CDR1 reads MRHNA; CDR2 reads SNTAGT. The CDR3 spans 17 residues. V dropped 4 bases and J dropped 8; count of bases not matched to a gene: 12. The CDR3 protein is CASSVSLAGGGSDEQFF. For the CDR3, the DNA is TGTGCCAGCAGTGTCTCCCTAGCGGGAGGGGGGTCCGATGAGCAGTTCTTC.

V usage is TRBV28 and J usage is TRBJ2-1; 8 positions agree with TRBD2. The CDR3 length is 15 residues. V lost 3 bases and J lost 8; bases outside the gene matches: 9. The germline V gene has CDR1 MDHEN and CDR2 SYDVKM. In DNA, the CDR3 is TGTGCCAGCAGTTTGAGTCGGGAGGGCCAGTATGAGCAGTTCTTC. Translation gives CASSLSREGQYEQFF. Full variable domain (rest looked up from reference TRBV28 and TRBJ2-1): DVKVTQSSRYLVKRTGEKVFLECVQDMDHENMFWYRQDPGLGLRLIYFSYDVKMKEKGDIPEGYSVSREKKERFSLILESASTNQTSMYLCASSLSREGQYEQFFGPGTRLTVL.

The V gene is TRBV11-2, the J gene TRBJ2-7, with 11 nucleotides matching TRBD2. J lost 4 bases, V lost 4 bases, and 9 bases had no gene match. This CDR3 contains 16 residues. Germline V gives CDR1 SGHAT, CDR2 FQNNGV. CDR3 protein: CASSSISGRAQYEQYF. CDR3 in DNA: TGTGCCAGCAGCTCCATTAGCGGGAGGGCCCAATACGAGCAGTACTTC.